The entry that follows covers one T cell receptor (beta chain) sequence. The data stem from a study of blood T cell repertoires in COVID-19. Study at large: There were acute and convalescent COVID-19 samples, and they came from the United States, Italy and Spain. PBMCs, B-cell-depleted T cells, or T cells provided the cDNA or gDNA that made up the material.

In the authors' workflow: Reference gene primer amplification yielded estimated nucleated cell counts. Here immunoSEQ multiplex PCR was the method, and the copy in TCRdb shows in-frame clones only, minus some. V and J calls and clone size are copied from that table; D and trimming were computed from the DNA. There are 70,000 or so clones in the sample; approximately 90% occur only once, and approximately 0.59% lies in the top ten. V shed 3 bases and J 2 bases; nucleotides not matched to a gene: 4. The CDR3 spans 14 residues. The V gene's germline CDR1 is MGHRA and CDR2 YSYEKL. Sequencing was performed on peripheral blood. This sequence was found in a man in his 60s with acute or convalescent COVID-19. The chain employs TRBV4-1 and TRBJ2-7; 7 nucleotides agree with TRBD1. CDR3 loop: CASSQTGSTYEQYF. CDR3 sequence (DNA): TGCGCCAGCAGCCAGACAGGGTCCACCTACGAGCAGTACTTC.